This T cell receptor (beta chain) was found in a study of blood T cell repertoires in COVID-19. The V and J ends lost 3 bases and 0 bases respectively, with 9 bases between them. The CDR3 contains 15 residues. Germline CDR1 is ENHRY and CDR2 is SYGVKD. Sequencing used immunoSEQ multiplex PCR; TCRdb keeps in-frame clones, though not all of them. The data show around 250,000 clones, over 65% seen once. This clone occurred once. Source material: peripheral blood. The V call is TRBV10-3, the J call TRBJ2-4; D is undetermined. The sequence came from a man aged 55-75 years who had recovered from COVID-19. CDR3 amino acids: CAISDSQVAKNIQYF. The CDR3 region has the DNA TGTGCCATCAGTGACTCCCAGGTAGCCAAAAACATTCAGTACTTC.